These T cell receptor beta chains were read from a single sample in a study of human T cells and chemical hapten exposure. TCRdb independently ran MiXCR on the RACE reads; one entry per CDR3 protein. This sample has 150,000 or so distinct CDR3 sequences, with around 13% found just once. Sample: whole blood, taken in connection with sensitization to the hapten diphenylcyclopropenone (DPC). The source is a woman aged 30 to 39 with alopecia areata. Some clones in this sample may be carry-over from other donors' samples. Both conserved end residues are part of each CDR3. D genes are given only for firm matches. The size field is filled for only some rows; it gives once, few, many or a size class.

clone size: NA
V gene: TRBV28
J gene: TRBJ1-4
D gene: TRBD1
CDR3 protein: CASRQGSHEKLFF
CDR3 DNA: TGTGCCAGCAGACAGGGGTCCCATGAAAAACTGTTTTTT

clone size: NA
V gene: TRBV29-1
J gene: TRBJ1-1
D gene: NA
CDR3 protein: CSVVRPLNTKAFF
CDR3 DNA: TGCAGCGTTGTCAGACCGCTGAACACTAAAGCTTTCTTT

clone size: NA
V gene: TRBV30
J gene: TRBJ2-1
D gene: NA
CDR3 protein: CAWSVTGTEQFF
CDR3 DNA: TGTGCCTGGAGTGTCACGGGGACTGAGCAGTTCTTC

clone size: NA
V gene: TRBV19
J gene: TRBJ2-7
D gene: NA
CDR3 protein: CASSIAGIHEQYF
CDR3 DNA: TGTGCCAGTAGTATCGCAGGGATCCACGAGCAGTACTTC

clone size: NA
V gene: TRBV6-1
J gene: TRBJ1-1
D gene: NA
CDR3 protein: CASTEPHRDKSTEAFF
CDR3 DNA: TGTGCCAGCACCGAACCCCATCGTGACAAGAGCACTGAAGCTTTCTTT

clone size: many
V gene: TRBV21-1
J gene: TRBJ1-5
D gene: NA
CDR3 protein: CASSKRDASNQPQHF
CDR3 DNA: TGTGCCAGCAGCAAAAGGGACGCTAGCAATCAGCCCCAGCATTTT

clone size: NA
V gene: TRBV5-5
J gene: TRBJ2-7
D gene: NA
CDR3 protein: CASRGSSYEQYF
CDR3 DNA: TGTGCCAGCAGAGGAAGCTCCTACGAGCAGTACTTC

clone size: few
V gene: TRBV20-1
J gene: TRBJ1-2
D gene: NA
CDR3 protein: CSAQLIVAGGYTF
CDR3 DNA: TGCAGTGCTCAGCTCATTGTCGCTGGTGGCTACACCTTC

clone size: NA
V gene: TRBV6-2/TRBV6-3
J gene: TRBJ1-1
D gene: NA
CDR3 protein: CASRMGNTEAFF
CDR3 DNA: TGTGCCAGCAGGATGGGAAACACTGAAGCTTTCTTT

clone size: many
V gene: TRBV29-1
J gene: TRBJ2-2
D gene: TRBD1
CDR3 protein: CSAHYRGRRDTGELFF
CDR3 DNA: TGCAGCGCCCACTACAGGGGGCGAAGGGACACCGGGGAGCTGTTTTTT

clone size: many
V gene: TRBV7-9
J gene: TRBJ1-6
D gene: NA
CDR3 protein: CASSLGVSPLHF
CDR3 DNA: TGTGCCAGCAGCTTAGGGGTTTCACCCCTCCACTTT

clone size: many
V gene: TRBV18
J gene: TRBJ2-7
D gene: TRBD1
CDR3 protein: CASSPQSDRSYEQYF
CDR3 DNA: TGTGCCAGCTCACCACAGTCGGACAGGTCCTACGAGCAGTACTTC

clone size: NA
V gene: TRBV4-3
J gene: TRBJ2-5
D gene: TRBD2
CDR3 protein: CASSQVPRLAGGEGETQYF
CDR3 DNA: TGCGCCAGCAGCCAAGTTCCGAGACTAGCGGGAGGGGAGGGAGAGACCCAGTACTTC

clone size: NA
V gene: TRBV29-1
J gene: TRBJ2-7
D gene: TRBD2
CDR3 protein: CSVEASGRYEQYF
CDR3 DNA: TGCAGCGTTGAAGCGAGCGGGAGATACGAGCAGTACTTC

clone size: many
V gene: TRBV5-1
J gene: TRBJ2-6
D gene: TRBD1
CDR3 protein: CASSLAGQGASGANVLTF
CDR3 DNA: TGCGCCAGCAGCTTGGCAGGACAGGGGGCGAGCGGGGCCAACGTCCTGACTTTC

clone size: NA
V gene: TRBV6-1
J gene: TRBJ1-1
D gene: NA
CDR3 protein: CASSVGPGTEAFF
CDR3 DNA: TGTGCCAGCAGTGTGGGGCCGGGGACTGAAGCTTTCTTT

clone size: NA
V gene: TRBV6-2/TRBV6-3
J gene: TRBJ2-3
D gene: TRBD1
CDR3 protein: CASARPPTGADTQYF
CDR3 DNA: TGTGCCAGCGCGAGACCCCCGACAGGGGCAGATACGCAGTATTTT

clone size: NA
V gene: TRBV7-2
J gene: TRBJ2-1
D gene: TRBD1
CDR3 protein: CASSVTGTGAREQFF
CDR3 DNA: TGTGCCAGCAGCGTCACCGGGACAGGGGCGAGAGAGCAGTTCTTC

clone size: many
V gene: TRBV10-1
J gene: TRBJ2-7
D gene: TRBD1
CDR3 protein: CASSSKTGGEQYF
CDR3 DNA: TGCGCCAGCAGTTCCAAGACAGGGGGCGAGCAGTACTTC